This T cell receptor beta chain was recovered during a study of control samples from healthy donors and cancer patients. Using immunoSEQ multiplex PCR, the repertoire was profiled, and TCRdb retains in-frame clones only, with some absent. Here the sample spans 120,000 to 150,000 clones, 75% to 90% being singletons. The CDR3 length is 14 residues. Germline V gene sequence: CDR1 SQVTM, CDR2 ANQGSEA. V was pared by 3 bases and J by 3 bases, with 2 bases of the junction left unmatched. Sequenced input: blood. This chain joins TRBV29-1 and TRBJ2-2; 9 positions match TRBD2. This sequence originates from a woman younger than 45 in good health. CDR3 sequence reads: CSVDLAGDTGELFF. The DNA of the CDR3 is TGCAGCGTTGATTTAGCGGGAGACACCGGGGAGCTGTTTTTT.